This T cell receptor beta chain is from a study of T cells after yellow fever vaccination. Turning to the study itself: Fractions containing few cells were prepared with SMART-Seq v4 Ultra Low Input.

This clonotype was counted between two and nine times. The antigen is undetermined. Making TCR cDNA involved 5'RACE template switching, which added UMIs and a universal primer site. MiXCR was run by TCRdb on the 5' RACE reads, yielding one entry per CDR3 protein. The profile shows a few hundred thousand distinct CDR3 sequences, 4.1% of them singletons. Findings and limits, study-wide: The secondary response was weaker but peaked faster, day 5 versus 15. The CD4 compartment and the CD8 compartment contained a small share of clonotypes in common.

This sequence was found in a man younger than 35 who received the YFV17D yellow fever vaccine. Source: PBMCs, taken 5 days after the yellow fever booster vaccination.

The CDR3 reads CAREGAGHTEAFF. CDR3 in DNA: TGCGCCAGAGAGGGGGCGGGGCACACTGAAGCTTTCTTT. The genes are TRBV5-1 and TRBJ1-1, with 7 bases matching TRBD1. From germline, CDR1 is SGHRS and CDR2 YFSETQ. Trimming at V came to 8 bases and at J to 3 bases, leaving 7 bases not matched to a gene. The CDR3 loop spans 13 amino acids.